This T cell receptor beta chain was obtained from a study of cytomegalovirus exposure and HLA in healthy donors. A word on this clone: Its antigen is undetermined.

Primers included in the PCR were 60 Vbeta and 13 Jbeta primers. Sequencing was performed with immunoSEQ multiplex PCR; in TCRdb, only in-frame clones are kept and a portion is missing. The table records 110,000 to 150,000 clones, approximately 79% of them present only once. Study-level results: For most TCR beta V segments, an earlier analysis put the productive rate at about 90% or about 30% of the time. Reports credit the classifier with highly specific, highly sensitive diagnosis of cytomegalovirus status.

With 4 bases removed from V and 4 bases from J, the gap between germline ends came to 21 bases. The germline gives CDR1 SGHNT, CDR2 YYREEE (reference sequence). This CDR3 spans 16 amino acids. Sequencing was done on a sample of PBMCs. The rearrangement uses TRBV5-4 and TRBJ2-7; perhaps TRBD2 as D (7 bases). The clonotype originates from a woman between 50 and 59 years old in good health and CMV-seropositive. The CDR3 bases are TGTGCCAGCAGCCCGGCGGCGGGGGCACGGGTATACGAGCAGTACTTC. It translates to CASSPAAGARVYEQYF. Drawing the rest from reference TRBV5-4 and TRBJ2-7, the complete variable domain is ETGVTQSPTHLIKTRGQQVTLRCSSQSGHNTVSWYQQALGQGPQFIFQYYREEENGRGNFPPRFSGLQFPNYSSELNVNALELDDSALYLCASSPAAGARVYEQYFGPGTRLTVT.